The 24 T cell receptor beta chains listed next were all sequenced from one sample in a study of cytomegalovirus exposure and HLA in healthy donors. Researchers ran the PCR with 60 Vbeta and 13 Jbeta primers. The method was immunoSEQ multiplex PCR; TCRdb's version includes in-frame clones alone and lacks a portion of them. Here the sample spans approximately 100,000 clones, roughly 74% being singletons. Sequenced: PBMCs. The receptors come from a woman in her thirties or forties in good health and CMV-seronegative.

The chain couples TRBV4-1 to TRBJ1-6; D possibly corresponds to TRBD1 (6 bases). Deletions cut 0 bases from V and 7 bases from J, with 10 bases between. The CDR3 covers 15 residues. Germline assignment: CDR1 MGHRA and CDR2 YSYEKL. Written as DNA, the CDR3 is TGCGCCAGCAGCCAAGATCAGGGGTGGAATTCACCCCTCCACTTT. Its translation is CASSQDQGWNSPLHF.

The CDR3 DNA reads TGTGCCAGCAGTTACTCGGGAGGGTCTGGAAACACCATATATTTT. Its translation is CASSYSGGSGNTIYF. The chain joins TRBV6-5 to TRBJ1-3, with D uncertain. V lost 0 bases to trimming and J lost 1 base, with 7 bases between them. The length of the CDR3 is 15 residues. Germline CDR1 reads MNHEY; CDR2 reads SVGAGI.

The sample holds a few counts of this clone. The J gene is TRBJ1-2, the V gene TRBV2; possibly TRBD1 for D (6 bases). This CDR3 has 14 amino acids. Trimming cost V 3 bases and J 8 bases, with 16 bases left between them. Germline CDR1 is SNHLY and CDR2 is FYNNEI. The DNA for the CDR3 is TGTGCCAGCAGTGAGGGGTACAGGGTGGACGGCTACACCTTC. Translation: CASSEGYRVDGYTF.

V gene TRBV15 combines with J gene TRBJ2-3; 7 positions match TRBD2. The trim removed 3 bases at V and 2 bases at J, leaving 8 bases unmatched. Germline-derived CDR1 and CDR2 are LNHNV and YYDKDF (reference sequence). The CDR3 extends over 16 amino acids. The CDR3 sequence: CATSRFGGRNTDTQYF. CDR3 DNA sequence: TGTGCCACCAGCAGGTTCGGGGGGAGGAACACAGATACGCAGTATTTT.

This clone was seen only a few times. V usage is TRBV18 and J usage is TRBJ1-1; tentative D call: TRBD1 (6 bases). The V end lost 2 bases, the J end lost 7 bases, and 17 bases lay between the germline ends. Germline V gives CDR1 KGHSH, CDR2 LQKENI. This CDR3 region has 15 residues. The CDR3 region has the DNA TGTGCCAGCTCACCATTATTATCCGGACAGAGTGAAGCTTTCTTT. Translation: CASSPLLSGQSEAFF.

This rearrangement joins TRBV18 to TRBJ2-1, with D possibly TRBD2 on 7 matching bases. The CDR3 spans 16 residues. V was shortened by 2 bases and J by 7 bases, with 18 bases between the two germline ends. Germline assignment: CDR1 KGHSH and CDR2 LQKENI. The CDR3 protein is CASSPISGTSGNEQFF. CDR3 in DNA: TGTGCCAGCTCACCAATAAGCGGGACATCTGGGAATGAGCAGTTCTTC.

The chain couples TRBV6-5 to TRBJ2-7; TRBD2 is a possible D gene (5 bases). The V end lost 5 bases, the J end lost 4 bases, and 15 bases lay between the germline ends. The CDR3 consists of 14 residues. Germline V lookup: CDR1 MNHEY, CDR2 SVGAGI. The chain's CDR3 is CASSDKGSPYEQYF. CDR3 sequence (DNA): TGTGCCAGCAGTGATAAAGGGAGCCCGTACGAGCAGTACTTC.

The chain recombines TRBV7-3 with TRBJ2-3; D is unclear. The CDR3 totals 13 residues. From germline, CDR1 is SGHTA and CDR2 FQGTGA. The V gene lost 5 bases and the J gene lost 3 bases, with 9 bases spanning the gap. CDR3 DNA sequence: TGTGCCAGCAGCCAATTCAAAACAGATACGCAGTATTTT. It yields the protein CASSQFKTDTQYF.

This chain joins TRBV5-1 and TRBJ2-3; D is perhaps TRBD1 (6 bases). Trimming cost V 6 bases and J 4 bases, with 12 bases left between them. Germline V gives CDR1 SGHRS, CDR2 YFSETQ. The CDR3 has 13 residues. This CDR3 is CASKQGFADTQYF. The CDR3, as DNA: TGCGCCAGCAAACAGGGCTTCGCAGATACGCAGTATTTT.

CDR3 sequence reads: CASSPVETQGVSAEAFF. DNA of the CDR3: TGTGCCAGCTCACCAGTAGAGACTCAGGGGGTATCCGCTGAAGCTTTCTTT. This chain links TRBV18 with TRBJ1-1, with TRBD1 matching over 7 bases. The germline V gene encodes CDR1 KGHSH and CDR2 LQKENI. Losses at the gene ends were 2 bases for V and 6 bases for J; bases not matched to a gene: 15. The CDR3 extends over 17 amino acids. The full variable domain, its missing parts supplied by reference TRBV18 and TRBJ1-1, is NAGVMQNPRHLVRRRGQEARLRCSPMKGHSHVYWYRQLPEEGLKFMVYLQKENIIDESGMPKERFSAEFPKEGPSILRIQQVVRGDSAAYFCASSPVETQGVSAEAFFGQGTRLTVV.

CDR3 nucleotides: TGTGCCAGCAGCCAGGGGACAGGGGGCTTTTATGGCTACACCTTC. It translates to CASSQGTGGFYGYTF. The V and J genes are TRBV4-2 and TRBJ1-2, with TRBD1 identical over 12 bases. Unmatched junction bases numbered 4, after V lost 3 bases and J lost 5 bases. The CDR3 has 15 amino acids. Looked up from germline, CDR1 is LGHNA and CDR2 is YNFKEQ.

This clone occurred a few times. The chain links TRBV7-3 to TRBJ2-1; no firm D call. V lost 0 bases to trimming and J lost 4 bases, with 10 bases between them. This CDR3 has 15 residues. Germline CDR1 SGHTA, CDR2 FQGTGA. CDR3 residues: CASSLTPNVYNEQFF. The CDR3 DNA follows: TGTGCCAGCAGCTTAACCCCTAACGTTTACAATGAGCAGTTCTTC.

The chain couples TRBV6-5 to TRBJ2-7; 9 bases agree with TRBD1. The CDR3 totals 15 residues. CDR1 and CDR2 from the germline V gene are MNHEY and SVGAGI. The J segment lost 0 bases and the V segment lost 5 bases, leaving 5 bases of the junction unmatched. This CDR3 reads CASSTDRGSSYEQYF. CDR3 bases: TGTGCCAGCAGTACGGACAGGGGAAGCTCCTACGAGCAGTACTTC.

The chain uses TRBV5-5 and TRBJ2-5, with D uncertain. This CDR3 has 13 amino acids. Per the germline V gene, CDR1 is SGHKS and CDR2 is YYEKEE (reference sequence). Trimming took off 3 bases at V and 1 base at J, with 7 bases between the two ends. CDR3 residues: CASSSLGQETQYF. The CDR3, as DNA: TGTGCCAGCAGCTCCCTCGGCCAAGAGACCCAGTACTTC.

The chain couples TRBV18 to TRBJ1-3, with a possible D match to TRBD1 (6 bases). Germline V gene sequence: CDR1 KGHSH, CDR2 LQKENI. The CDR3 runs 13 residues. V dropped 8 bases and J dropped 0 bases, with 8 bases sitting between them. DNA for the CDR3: TGTGCCAGCCACAGGGACTCTGGAAACACCATATATTTT. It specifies CASHRDSGNTIYF.

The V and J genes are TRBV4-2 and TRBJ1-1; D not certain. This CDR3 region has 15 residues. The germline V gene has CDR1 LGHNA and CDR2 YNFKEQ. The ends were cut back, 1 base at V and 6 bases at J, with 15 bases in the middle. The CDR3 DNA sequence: TGTGCCAGCAGCCAAGGCGGGGTCGCAGAAGCTGAAGCTTTCTTT. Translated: CASSQGGVAEAEAFF.

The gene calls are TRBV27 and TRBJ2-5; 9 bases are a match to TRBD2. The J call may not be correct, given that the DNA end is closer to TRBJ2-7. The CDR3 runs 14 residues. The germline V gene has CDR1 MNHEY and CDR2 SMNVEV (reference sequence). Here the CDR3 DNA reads TGTGCCAGCAGTTCCGGGACTAGCTTCTACGAGCAGTACTTC. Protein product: CASSSGTSFYEQYF.

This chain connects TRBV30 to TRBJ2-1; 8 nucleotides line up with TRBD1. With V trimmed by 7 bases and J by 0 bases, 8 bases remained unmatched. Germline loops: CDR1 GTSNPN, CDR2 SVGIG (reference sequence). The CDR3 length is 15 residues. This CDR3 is CASDRASSSYNEQFF. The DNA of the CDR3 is TGTGCCTCGGACAGGGCTAGCAGCTCCTACAATGAGCAGTTCTTC.

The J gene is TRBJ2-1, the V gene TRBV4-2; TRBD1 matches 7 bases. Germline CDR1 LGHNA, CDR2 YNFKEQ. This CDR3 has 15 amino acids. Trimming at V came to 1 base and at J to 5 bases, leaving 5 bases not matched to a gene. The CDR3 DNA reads TGTGCCAGCAGCCAAGGACAGGGCTTAAACAATGAGCAGTTCTTC. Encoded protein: CASSQGQGLNNEQFF.

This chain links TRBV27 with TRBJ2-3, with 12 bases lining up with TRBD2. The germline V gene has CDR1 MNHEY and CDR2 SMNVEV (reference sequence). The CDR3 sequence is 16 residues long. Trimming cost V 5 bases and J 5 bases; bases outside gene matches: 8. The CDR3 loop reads CASSSRLAGDVDTQYF. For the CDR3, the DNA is TGTGCCAGCAGTAGTCGACTAGCGGGAGATGTAGATACGCAGTATTTT.

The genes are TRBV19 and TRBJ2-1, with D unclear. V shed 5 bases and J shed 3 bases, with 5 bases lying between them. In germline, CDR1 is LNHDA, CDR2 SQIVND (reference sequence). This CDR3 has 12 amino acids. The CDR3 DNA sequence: TGTGCCAGTAGTTCGGGCTACAATGAGCAGTTCTTC. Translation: CASSSGYNEQFF.

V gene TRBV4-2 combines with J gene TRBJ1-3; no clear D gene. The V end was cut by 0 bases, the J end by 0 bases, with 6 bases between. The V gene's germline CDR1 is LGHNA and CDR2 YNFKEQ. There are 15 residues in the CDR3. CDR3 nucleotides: TGTGCCAGCAGCCAAGAGCTAAGCTCTGGAAACACCATATATTTT. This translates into CASSQELSSGNTIYF.

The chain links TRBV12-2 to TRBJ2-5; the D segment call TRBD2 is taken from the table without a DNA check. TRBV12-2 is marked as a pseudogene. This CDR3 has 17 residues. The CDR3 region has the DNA TGTGCAAGTCGCTTAGTGGCGGCTAGCGGGCGGGAGGAGACCCAGTACTTC. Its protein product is CASRLVAASGREETQYF.

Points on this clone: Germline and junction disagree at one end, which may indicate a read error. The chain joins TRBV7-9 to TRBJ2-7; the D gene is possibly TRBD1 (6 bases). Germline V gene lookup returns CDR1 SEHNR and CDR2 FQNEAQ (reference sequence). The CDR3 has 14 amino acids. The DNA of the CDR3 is TGTTCCAGCAGCTCCCCGGACAGAGTCTACGAGCAGTACTTC. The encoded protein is CSSSSPDRVYEQYF.